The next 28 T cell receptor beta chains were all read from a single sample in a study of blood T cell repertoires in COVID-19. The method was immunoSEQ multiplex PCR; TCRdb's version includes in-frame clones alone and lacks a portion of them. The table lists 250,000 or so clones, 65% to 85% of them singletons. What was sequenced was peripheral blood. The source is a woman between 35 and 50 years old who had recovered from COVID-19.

CDR3 in DNA: TGTGCCAGCAGCCAACCACTTACAGGGAACTATGGCTACACCTTC. Translated: CASSQPLTGNYGYTF. The chain is built from TRBV4-2 and TRBJ1-2; D is possibly TRBD1 (6 bases). Germline V gene data show CDR1 as LGHNA and CDR2 as YNFKEQ. The V and J ends lost 2 bases and 2 bases respectively, with 12 bases between them. The CDR3 runs 15 residues.

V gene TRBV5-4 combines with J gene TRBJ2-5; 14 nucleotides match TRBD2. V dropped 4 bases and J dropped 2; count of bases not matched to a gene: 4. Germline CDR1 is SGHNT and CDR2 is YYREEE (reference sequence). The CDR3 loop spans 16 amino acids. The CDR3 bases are TGTGCCAGCAGCCTAAGACTAGCGGGGGGGCAAGAGACCCAGTACTTC. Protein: CASSLRLAGGQETQYF.

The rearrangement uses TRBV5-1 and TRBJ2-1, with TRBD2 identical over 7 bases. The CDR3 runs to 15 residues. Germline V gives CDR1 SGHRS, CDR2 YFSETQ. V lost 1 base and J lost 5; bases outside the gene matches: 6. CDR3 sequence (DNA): TGCGCCAGCAGCTTGTATTCGGGACTAAACAATGAGCAGTTCTTC. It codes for CASSLYSGLNNEQFF.

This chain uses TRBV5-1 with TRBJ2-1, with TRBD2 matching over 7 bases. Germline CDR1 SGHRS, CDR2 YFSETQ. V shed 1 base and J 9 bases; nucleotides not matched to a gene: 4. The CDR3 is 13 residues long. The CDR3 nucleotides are TGCGCCAGCAGCTTGATTAGCGGGTTTGAGCAGTTCTTC. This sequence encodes CASSLISGFEQFF. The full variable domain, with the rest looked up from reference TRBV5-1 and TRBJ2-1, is KAGVTQTPRYLIKTRGQQVTLSCSPISGHRSVSWYQQTPGQGLQFLFEYFSETQRNKGNFPGRFSGRQFSNSRSEMNVSTLELGDSALYLCASSLISGFEQFFGPGTRLTVL.

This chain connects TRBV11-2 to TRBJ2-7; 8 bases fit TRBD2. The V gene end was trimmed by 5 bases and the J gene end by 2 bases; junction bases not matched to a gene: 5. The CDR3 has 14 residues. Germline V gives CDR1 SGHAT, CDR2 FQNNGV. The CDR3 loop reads CASSPSGGTYEQYF. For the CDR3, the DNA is TGTGCCAGCAGCCCGTCGGGGGGGACCTACGAGCAGTACTTC.

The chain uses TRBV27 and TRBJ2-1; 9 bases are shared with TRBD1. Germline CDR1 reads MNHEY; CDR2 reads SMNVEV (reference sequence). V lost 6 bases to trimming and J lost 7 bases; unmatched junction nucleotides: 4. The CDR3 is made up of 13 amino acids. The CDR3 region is CASRGTGFNEQFF. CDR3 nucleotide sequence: TGTGCCAGCAGGGGGACAGGGTTTAATGAGCAGTTCTTC.

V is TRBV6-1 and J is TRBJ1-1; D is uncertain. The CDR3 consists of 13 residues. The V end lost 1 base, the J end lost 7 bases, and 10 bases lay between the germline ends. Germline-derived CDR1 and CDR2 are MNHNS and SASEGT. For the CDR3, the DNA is TGTGCCAGCAGTGAAGTCGGGGAGAGTGAAGCTTTCTTT. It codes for CASSEVGESEAFF.

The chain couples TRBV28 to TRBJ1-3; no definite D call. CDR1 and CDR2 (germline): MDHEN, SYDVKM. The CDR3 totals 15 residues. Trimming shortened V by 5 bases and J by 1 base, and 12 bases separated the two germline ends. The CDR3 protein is CASSPGTASGNTIYF. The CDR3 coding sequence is TGTGCCAGCAGTCCTGGCACCGCTTCTGGAAACACCATATATTTT.

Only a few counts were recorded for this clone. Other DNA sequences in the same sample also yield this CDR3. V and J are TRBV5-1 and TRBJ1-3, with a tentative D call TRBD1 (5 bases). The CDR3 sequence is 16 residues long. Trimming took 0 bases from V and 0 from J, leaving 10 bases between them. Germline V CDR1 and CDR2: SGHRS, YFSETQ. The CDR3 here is CASSLAAGRSGNTIYF. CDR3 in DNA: TGCGCCAGCAGCTTGGCTGCAGGGCGCTCTGGAAACACCATATATTTT.

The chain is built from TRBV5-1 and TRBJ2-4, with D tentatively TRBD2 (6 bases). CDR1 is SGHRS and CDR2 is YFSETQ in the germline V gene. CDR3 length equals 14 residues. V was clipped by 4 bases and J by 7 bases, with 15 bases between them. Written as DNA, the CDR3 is TGCGCCAGCAGCCCAGCACTAGCTAGGAACATTCAGTACTTC. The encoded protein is CASSPALARNIQYF.

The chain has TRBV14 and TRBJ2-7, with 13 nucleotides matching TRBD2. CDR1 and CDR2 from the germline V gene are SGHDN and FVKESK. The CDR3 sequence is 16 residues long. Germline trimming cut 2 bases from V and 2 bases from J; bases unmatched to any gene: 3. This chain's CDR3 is CASSQPGLAGTYEQYF. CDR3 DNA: TGTGCCAGCAGCCAACCGGGACTAGCGGGGACCTACGAGCAGTACTTC.

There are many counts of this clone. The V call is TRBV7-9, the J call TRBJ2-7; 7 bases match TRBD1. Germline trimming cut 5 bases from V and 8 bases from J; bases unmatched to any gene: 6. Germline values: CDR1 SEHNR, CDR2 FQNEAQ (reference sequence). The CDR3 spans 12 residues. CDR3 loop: CASSRDSTKQYF. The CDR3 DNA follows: TGTGCCAGCAGCCGGGACAGCACGAAGCAGTACTTC.

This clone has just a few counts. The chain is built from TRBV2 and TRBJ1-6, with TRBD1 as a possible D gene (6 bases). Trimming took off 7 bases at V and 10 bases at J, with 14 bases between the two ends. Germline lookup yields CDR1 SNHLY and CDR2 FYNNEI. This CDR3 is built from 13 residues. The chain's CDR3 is CASTLVGASPLHF. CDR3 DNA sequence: TGTGCCAGCACCCTGGTGGGGGCATCACCCCTCCACTTT.

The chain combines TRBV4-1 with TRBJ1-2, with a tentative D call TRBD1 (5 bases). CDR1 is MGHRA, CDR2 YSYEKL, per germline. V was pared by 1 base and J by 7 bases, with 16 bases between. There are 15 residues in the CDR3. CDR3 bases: TGCGCCAGCAGCCAAGTAGGGGAAGGGGCTGGTGGCTACACCTTC. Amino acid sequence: CASSQVGEGAGGYTF.

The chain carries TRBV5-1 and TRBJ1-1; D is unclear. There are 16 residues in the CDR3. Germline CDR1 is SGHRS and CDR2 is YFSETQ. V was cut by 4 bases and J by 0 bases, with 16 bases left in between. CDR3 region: CASSPDNTPLNTEAFF. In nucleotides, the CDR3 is TGCGCCAGCAGCCCTGACAACACGCCGTTGAACACTGAAGCTTTCTTT.

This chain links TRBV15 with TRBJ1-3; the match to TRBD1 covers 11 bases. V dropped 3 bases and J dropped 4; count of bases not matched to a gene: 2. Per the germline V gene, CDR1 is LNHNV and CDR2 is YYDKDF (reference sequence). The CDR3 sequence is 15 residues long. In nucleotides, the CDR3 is TGTGCCACCAGCAGGGACAGGGGGCAAGGAAACACCATATATTTT. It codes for CATSRDRGQGNTIYF.

CDR3 region: CASSFEVAGGKAFF. The CDR3 nucleotides read TGTGCCAGCAGTTTCGAGGTGGCTGGAGGGAAGGCTTTCTTT. This chain joins TRBV28 and TRBJ1-1; D not certain. V was clipped by 3 bases and J by 11 bases, with 19 bases between them. Germline V gene lookup returns CDR1 MDHEN and CDR2 SYDVKM. The CDR3 has 14 residues.

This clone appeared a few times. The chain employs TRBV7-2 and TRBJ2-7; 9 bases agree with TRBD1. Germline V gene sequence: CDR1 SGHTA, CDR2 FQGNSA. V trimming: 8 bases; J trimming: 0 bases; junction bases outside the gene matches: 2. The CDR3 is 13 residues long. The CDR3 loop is CASGTGISYEQYF. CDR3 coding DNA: TGTGCCAGCGGGACAGGGATCTCCTACGAGCAGTACTTC.

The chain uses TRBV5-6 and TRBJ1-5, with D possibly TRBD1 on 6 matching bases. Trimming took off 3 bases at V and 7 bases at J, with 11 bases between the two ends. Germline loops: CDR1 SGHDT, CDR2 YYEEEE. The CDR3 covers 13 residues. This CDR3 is CASSWGQGQPQHF. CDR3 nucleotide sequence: TGTGCCAGCAGCTGGGGACAAGGGCAGCCCCAGCATTTT.

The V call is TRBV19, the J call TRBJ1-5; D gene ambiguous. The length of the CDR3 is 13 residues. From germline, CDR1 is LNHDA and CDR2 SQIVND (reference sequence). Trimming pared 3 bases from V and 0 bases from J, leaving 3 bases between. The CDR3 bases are TGTGCCAGTAGTATGGCTAGCAATCAGCCCCAGCATTTT. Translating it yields CASSMASNQPQHF.

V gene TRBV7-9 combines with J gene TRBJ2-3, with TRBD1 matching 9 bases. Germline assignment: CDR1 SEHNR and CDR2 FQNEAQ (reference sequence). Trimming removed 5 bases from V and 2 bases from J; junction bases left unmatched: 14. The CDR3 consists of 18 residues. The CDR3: CASSNGDLGQGVTDTQYF. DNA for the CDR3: TGTGCCAGCAGCAACGGAGATTTGGGACAGGGTGTCACAGATACGCAGTATTTT. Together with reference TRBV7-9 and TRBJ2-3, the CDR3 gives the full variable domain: DTGVSQNPRHKITKRGQNVTFRCDPISEHNRLYWYRQTLGQGPEFLTYFQNEAQLEKSRLLSDRFSAERPKGSFSTLEIQRTEQGDSAMYLCASSNGDLGQGVTDTQYFGPGTRLTVL.

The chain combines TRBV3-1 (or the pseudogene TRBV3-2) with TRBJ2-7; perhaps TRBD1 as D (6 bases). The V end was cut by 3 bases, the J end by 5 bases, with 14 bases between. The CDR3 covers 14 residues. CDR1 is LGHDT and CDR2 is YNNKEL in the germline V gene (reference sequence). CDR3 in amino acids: CASSQFTGYDEQYF. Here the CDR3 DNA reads TGTGCCAGCAGCCAGTTTACAGGGTACGACGAGCAGTACTTC.

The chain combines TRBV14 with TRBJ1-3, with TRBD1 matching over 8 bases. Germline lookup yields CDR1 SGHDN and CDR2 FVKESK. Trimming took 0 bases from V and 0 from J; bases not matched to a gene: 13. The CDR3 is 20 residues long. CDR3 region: CASSQEVTGDYLSSGNTIYF. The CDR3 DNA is TGTGCCAGCAGCCAAGAGGTGACAGGGGATTATCTGAGCTCTGGAAACACCATATATTTT.

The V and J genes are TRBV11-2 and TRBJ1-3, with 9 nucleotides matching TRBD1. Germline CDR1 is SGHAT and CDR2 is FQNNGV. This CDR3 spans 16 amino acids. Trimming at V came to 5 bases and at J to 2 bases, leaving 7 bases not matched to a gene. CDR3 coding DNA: TGTGCCAGCAGCCGGGGACAGGGAAGAGCTGGAAACACCATATATTTT. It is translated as CASSRGQGRAGNTIYF.

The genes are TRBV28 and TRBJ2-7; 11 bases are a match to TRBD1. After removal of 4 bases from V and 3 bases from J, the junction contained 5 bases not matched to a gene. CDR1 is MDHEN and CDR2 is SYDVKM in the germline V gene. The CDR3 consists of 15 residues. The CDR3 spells CASSSAGTGGYEQYF. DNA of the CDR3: TGTGCCAGCAGTTCTGCCGGGACAGGGGGCTACGAGCAGTACTTC.

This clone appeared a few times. The chain's CDR3 is CASSLDNSPLHF. The CDR3 DNA is TGTGCCAGCAGCCTAGATAATTCACCCCTCCACTTT. This chain joins TRBV3-1 (or the pseudogene TRBV3-2) and TRBJ1-6; D remains ambiguous. The CDR3 length is 12 residues. V gave up 4 bases and J gave up 5 bases, with 3 bases separating them. Per the germline V gene, CDR1 is LGHDT and CDR2 is YNNKEL (reference sequence).

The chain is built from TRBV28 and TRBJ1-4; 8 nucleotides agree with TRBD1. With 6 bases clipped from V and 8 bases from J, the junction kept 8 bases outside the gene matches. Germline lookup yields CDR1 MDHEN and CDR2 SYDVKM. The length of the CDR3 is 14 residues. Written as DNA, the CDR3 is TGTGCCAGCAGGCAAAACAGGGGGATCGAAAAACTGTTTTTT. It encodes CASRQNRGIEKLFF.

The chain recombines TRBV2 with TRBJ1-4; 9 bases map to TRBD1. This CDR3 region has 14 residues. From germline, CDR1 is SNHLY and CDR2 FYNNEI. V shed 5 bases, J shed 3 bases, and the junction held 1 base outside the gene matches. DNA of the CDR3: TGTGCCAGCAGTAGGACAGGGGCTAATGAAAAACTGTTTTTT. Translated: CASSRTGANEKLFF.